These 12 T cell receptor beta chains share one sample of origin, sequenced in a study of beta chain features in type 1 diabetes (dated by TCRdb to about 2018). Results the study describes overall, beyond this receptor: In all four CD4+ subsets, TCRB CDR3 length was moderately but significantly shorter in type 1 diabetes patients.

For these TCRs, the target antigens are not known. The protocol used for the library was the immunoSEQ multiplex PCR assay. All of the isolated RNA was reverse transcribed with the High Capacity cDNA Reverse Transcription Kit, so expressed TCRB transcripts were sequenced. Held by TCRdb, this immuneACCESS table contains in-frame sequences only and omits some clones. Under half of the omission traces to an unresolved V gene where checked; the cause of the rest is unknown. This sample comprises under 850,000 clones, around 15% of them detected only once. Of the sample, about 0.02% falls within the top ten clones. Input material: naive CD4+ T cells from blood. What this sample's cell subset or site label stands for: true naive CD4+ T cells. These receptors originate from a man between 18 and 35 years old with type 1 diabetes.

This clone appeared a few times. The chain recombines TRBV6-1 with TRBJ2-5; 7 bases match TRBD2. V lost 6 bases and J lost 7; bases outside the gene matches: 11. Germline CDR1 MNHNS, CDR2 SASEGT. The CDR3 spans 14 residues. This CDR3 is CASSELLAFGTQYF. CDR3 coding DNA: TGTGCCAGCAGCGAGCTACTAGCGTTTGGGACCCAGTACTTC.

There are a few counts of this clone. The rearrangement joins TRBV7-9 to TRBJ2-2; tentative D call: TRBD1 (6 bases). The CDR3 has 15 residues. V lost 2 bases and J lost 7, with 14 bases in between. Germline V gene sequence: CDR1 SEHNR, CDR2 FQNEAQ (reference sequence). CDR3 DNA: TGTGCCAGCAGCTTATCAGGGGCGCAGGGCGGGGAGCTGTTTTTT. Protein sequence: CASSLSGAQGGELFF. The full variable domain, with the rest looked up from reference TRBV7-9 and TRBJ2-2, is DTGVSQNPRHKITKRGQNVTFRCDPISEHNRLYWYRQTLGQGPEFLTYFQNEAQLEKSRLLSDRFSAERPKGSFSTLEIQRTEQGDSAMYLCASSLSGAQGGELFFGEGSRLTVL.

This clone showed up just a few times. This rearrangement joins TRBV6-5 to TRBJ2-6; no clear D gene. The V end was cut by 2 bases, the J end by 1 base, with 6 bases between. Germline-derived CDR1 and CDR2 are MNHEY and SVGAGI. This CDR3 spans 15 amino acids. The CDR3 DNA reads TGTGCCAGCAGTTACGATCCTTCTGGGGCCAACGTCCTGACTTTC. Its protein is CASSYDPSGANVLTF.

This chain links TRBV4-1 with TRBJ2-2; the match to TRBD2 covers 8 bases. The CDR3 sequence is 16 residues long. J gave up 6 bases and V 1 base, and 7 bases lay outside the gene matches. Germline V gene data show CDR1 as MGHRA and CDR2 as YSYEKL. This CDR3 reads CASSQAGGAGAGELFF. The CDR3 DNA follows: TGCGCCAGCAGCCAAGCGGGAGGGGCAGGGGCCGGGGAGCTGTTTTTT.

The chain joins TRBV7-2 to TRBJ2-5; D not certain. Germline V gene data show CDR1 as SGHTA and CDR2 as FQGNSA. The CDR3 totals 14 residues. V lost 4 bases and J lost 1, with 10 bases in between. CDR3 loop: CASSSRRFQETQYF. The DNA for the CDR3 is TGTGCCAGCAGCTCCCGACGGTTCCAAGAGACCCAGTACTTC.

The rearrangement links TRBV27 to TRBJ2-7; tentatively, D is TRBD1 (5 bases). CDR3 length equals 13 residues. V lost 5 bases and J 4 bases, leaving 12 bases between the germline ends. From germline, CDR1 is MNHEY and CDR2 SMNVEV (reference sequence). CDR3 in amino acids: CASSLQGGYEQYF. The CDR3 DNA reads TGTGCCAGCAGTCTCCAGGGTGGGTACGAGCAGTACTTC.

The chain carries TRBV28 and TRBJ2-1; D is unclear. From germline, CDR1 is MDHEN and CDR2 SYDVKM. The CDR3 runs 15 residues. V lost 6 bases and J 0 bases, leaving 12 bases between the germline ends. Here the CDR3 DNA reads TGTGCCAGCAGCCTCACTTCAGACTCCTACAATGAGCAGTTCTTC. The encoded protein is CASSLTSDSYNEQFF.

DNA of the CDR3: TGTGCCAGCAGCCCCGGGACGGCGGGATTAACGAACTATGGCTACACCTTC. Translated: CASSPGTAGLTNYGYTF. The rearrangement links TRBV7-9 to TRBJ1-2, with D maybe TRBD1 (5 bases). The CDR3 is 17 amino acids. The V end was cut by 5 bases, the J end by 2 bases, with 21 bases between. Per germline, CDR1 SEHNR and CDR2 FQNEAQ (reference sequence). The variable domain in full, completed from reference TRBV7-9 and TRBJ1-2, reads DTGVSQNPRHKITKRGQNVTFRCDPISEHNRLYWYRQTLGQGPEFLTYFQNEAQLEKSRLLSDRFSAERPKGSFSTLEIQRTEQGDSAMYLCASSPGTAGLTNYGYTFGSGTRLTVV.

The CDR3 loop is CASSHRRNYGYTF. The CDR3 DNA is TGTGCCAGTAGTCACAGGAGGAACTATGGCTACACCTTC. V gene TRBV19 combines with J gene TRBJ1-2; TRBD1 might be the D (5 bases). The CDR3 extends over 13 amino acids. V lost 5 bases and J 2 bases, leaving 9 bases between the germline ends. Germline CDR1 LNHDA, CDR2 SQIVND (reference sequence).

This clone has a handful of counts. The chain carries TRBV4-2 and TRBJ2-3; 10 bases are shared with TRBD2. V lost 4 bases to trimming and J lost 1 base; unmatched junction nucleotides: 5. The CDR3 spans 16 residues. Germline V lookup: CDR1 LGHNA, CDR2 YNFKEQ. The CDR3 loop reads CASSLGTSAGTDTQYF. DNA for the CDR3: TGTGCCAGCAGCCTGGGGACTAGCGCCGGCACAGATACGCAGTATTTT.

V and J are TRBV7-8 and TRBJ1-5, with 12 bases that match TRBD1. Germline-derived CDR1 and CDR2 are SGHVS and FQNEAQ. CDR3 length: 17 amino acids. With 3 bases clipped from V and 10 bases from J, the junction kept 13 bases outside the gene matches. The CDR3 DNA follows: TGTGCCAGCAGCTTGTTCGCGGGACAGGGGGCTTATAAACCCCAGCATTTT. The encoded protein is CASSLFAGQGAYKPQHF. Together with reference TRBV7-8 and TRBJ1-5, the CDR3 gives the full variable domain: GAGVSQSPRYKVAKRGQDVALRCDPISGHVSLFWYQQALGQGPEFLTYFQNEAQLDKSGLPSDRFFAERPEGSVSTLKIQRTQQEDSAVYLCASSLFAGQGAYKPQHFGDGTRLSIL.

V usage is TRBV30 and J usage is TRBJ2-5; no clear D. V was pared by 0 bases and J by 2 bases, with 10 bases between. The CDR3 is made up of 14 amino acids. The germline CDR1 and CDR2 sequences are GTSNPN and SVGIG (reference sequence). CDR3 coding DNA: TGTGCCTGGAGTGTACGACCAGTGCAAGAGACCCAGTACTTC. Translation gives CAWSVRPVQETQYF.